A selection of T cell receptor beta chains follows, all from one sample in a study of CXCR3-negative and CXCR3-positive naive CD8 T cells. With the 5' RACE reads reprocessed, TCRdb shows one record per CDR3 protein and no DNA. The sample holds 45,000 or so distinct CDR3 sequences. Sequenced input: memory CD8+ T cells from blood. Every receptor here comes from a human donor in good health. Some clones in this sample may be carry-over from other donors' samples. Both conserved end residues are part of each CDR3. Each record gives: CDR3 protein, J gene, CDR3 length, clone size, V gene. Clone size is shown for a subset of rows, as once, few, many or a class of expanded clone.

CDR3: CASSLAGFGNQPQHF; J: TRBJ1-5; length: 15; size: -; V: TRBV5-1
CDR3: CAISESGQSFLTGELFF; J: TRBJ2-2; length: 17; size: -; V: TRBV10-3
CDR3: CSVEARGLQNTEAFF; J: TRBJ1-1; length: 15; size: -; V: TRBV29-1
CDR3: CATSSLSFRDRGYEQYF; J: TRBJ2-7; length: 17; size: -; V: TRBV15
CDR3: CSAFLEAGGDNQPQHF; J: TRBJ1-5; length: 16; size: -; V: TRBV20-1
CDR3: CASSPLETQYF; J: TRBJ2-5; length: 11; size: -; V: TRBV7-2
CDR3: CASSEGGQNYGYTF; J: TRBJ1-2; length: 14; size: medium-sized; V: TRBV27
CDR3: CASSQYPGELFF; J: TRBJ2-2; length: 12; size: -; V: TRBV5-1
CDR3: CSVHTGFTGELFF; J: TRBJ2-2; length: 13; size: -; V: TRBV29-1
CDR3: CASSPGGGGVYEQYF; J: TRBJ2-7; length: 15; size: -; V: TRBV7-9
CDR3: CSVEVSDSSSYEQYF; J: TRBJ2-7; length: 15; size: -; V: TRBV29-1
CDR3: CASSFGTGEGQTQHF; J: TRBJ1-5; length: 15; size: -; V: TRBV11-1
CDR3: CASGLGASVPYNEQFF; J: TRBJ2-1; length: 16; size: -; V: TRBV12-5
CDR3: CSARDPGLEYYEQYF; J: TRBJ2-7; length: 15; size: -; V: TRBV20-1
CDR3: CASRPLAGGINEQFF; J: TRBJ2-1; length: 15; size: -; V: TRBV2
CDR3: CASSEPAAAYTDTQYF; J: TRBJ2-3; length: 16; size: -; V: TRBV2
CDR3: CSARDRTGPYEQYF; J: TRBJ2-7; length: 14; size: -; V: TRBV20-1
CDR3: CASSYRAGDTDTQYF; J: TRBJ2-3; length: 15; size: -; V: TRBV4-1
CDR3: CASSNTEKLFF; J: TRBJ1-4; length: 11; size: -; V: TRBV7-9
CDR3: CASSLSMSYEQYF; J: TRBJ2-7; length: 13; size: -; V: TRBV27
CDR3: CASSRSGTENTYNEQFF; J: TRBJ2-1; length: 17; size: -; V: TRBV27
CDR3: CASSIVGGEQFF; J: TRBJ2-1; length: 12; size: medium-sized; V: TRBV19
CDR3: CASSSSPGGPSGANVLTF; J: TRBJ2-6; length: 18; size: -; V: TRBV28